The rows below give T cell receptor beta chains drawn from one sample of a study of a mutant IDH1 vaccine in newly diagnosed glioma. Profiled with immunoSEQ multiplex PCR; TCRdb holds only in-frame clones, not every one. The sample yields 70,000 to 90,000 clones, roughly 90% seen once. Their specific antigens are unknown. Sequencing used PBMCs, obtained from a glioma patient whose treatment included an IDH1 peptide vaccine. The receptors here all came from a woman aged 45-65 years with glioma. The CDR3 runs from the conserved cysteine through the conserved F or W. The D gene is left open where the match is weak. Some rows have no size entry. The others give once, few or many, or a class for an expanded clone.

V gene	J gene	clone size	D gene	CDR3 DNA	CDR3 protein
TRBV9	TRBJ2-1	.	.	TGTGCCAGCAGCACACTAGCCCGGCCTTACAATGAGCAGTTCTTC	CASSTLARPYNEQFF
TRBV2	TRBJ1-1	.	.	TGTGCCATCCTACTGATGGGTTCAGGGACTGAAGCTTTCTTT	CAILLMGSGTEAFF
TRBV6-5	TRBJ1-2	.	TRBD1	TGTGCCAGCAGTTACGCAGGGACAGGGACCTTAAGCACCTTC	CASSYAGTGTLSTF
TRBV6-6	TRBJ2-6	.	.	TGTGCCAGCACCCGGATTCTCTCTGGGGCCAACGTCCTGACTTTC	CASTRILSGANVLTF
TRBV5-5	TRBJ1-6	.	.	TGTGCCAGCAGCCCCGTGGCCCAGTCCTATAATTCACCCCTCCACTTT	CASSPVAQSYNSPLHF
TRBV11-2	TRBJ2-2	.	TRBD2	TGTGCCAGCAGCTTAGCCGCCCTAGCGGGAACCGGGGAGCTGTTTTTT	CASSLAALAGTGELFF
TRBV7-6	TRBJ2-7	.	.	TGTGCCAGCAGCCCCCCCCAGGAGGCTGATCTCGAGCAGTACTTC	CASSPPQEADLEQYF
TRBV19	TRBJ2-3	once	.	TGTGCCAGTAGCTTCCGGACGACAGATACGCAGTATTTT	CASSFRTTDTQYF
TRBV9	TRBJ2-7	.	TRBD2	TGTGCCAGCAGCGTAAAAAGCGGGAGGGCCTACGAGCAGTACTTC	CASSVKSGRAYEQYF
TRBV28	TRBJ2-1	.	TRBD1	TGTGCCAGCAGCACGGGACAGGGTCGTAGCAATGAGCAGTTCTTC	CASSTGQGRSNEQFF
TRBV6-5	TRBJ2-2	.	.	TGTGCCAGCAGTCCTCAGCCGGCGAACACCGGGGAGCTGTTTTTT	CASSPQPANTGELFF
TRBV19	TRBJ1-2	.	.	TGTGCCAGTAGTATAGATATTCCGACGGCCTATGGCTACACCTTC	CASSIDIPTAYGYTF
TRBV7-9	TRBJ2-2	.	TRBD2	TGTGCCAGCAGCCTTGCTAGCGGGAGGCTCACCGGGGAGCTGTTTTTT	CASSLASGRLTGELFF
TRBV19	TRBJ1-5	.	.	TGTGCCAGTAGTATCTGGGGGTCGGCTCAGCCCCAGCATTTT	CASSIWGSAQPQHF
TRBV7-5	TRBJ2-3	.	.	TGTGCCAGCAGCTGGACTAGCGGGCTTAGCACAGATACGCAGTATTTT	CASSWTSGLSTDTQYF
TRBV10-3	TRBJ1-1	once	.	TGTGCCATCAGTGGTTGGTTGAACACTGAAGCTTTCTTT	CAISGWLNTEAFF
TRBV19	TRBJ1-5	.	.	TGTGCCAGTAGTGCCTGGGGGGGCGGGGAGCCCCAGCATTTT	CASSAWGGGEPQHF
TRBV6-5	TRBJ2-2	.	TRBD2	TGTGCCAGCAGTTTCCTAAGCGGGAGGGGCACCGGGGAGCTGTTTTTT	CASSFLSGRGTGELFF
TRBV6-5	TRBJ2-7	once	.	TGTGCCAGCAGTTCATTGGGGGGTCCCCTCCCCTACGAGCAGTACTTC	CASSSLGGPLPYEQYF
TRBV6-6	TRBJ2-1	once	TRBD2	TGTGCCAGCAGTCGGACTAGCGGGAGTAACAATGAGCAGTTCTTC	CASSRTSGSNNEQFF
TRBV9	TRBJ2-1	.	.	TGTGCCAGCAGCGTAGGACCTCCCTACTACAATGAGCAGTTCTTC	CASSVGPPYYNEQFF
TRBV5-1	TRBJ2-7	.	TRBD1	TGCGCCAGCAGCTCGACAGGGAACGAGCAGTACTTC	CASSSTGNEQYF